This T cell receptor beta chain appears in the sequencing data of a study of early T cells in non-severe SARS-CoV-2 infection. Researchers tagged individual cDNA molecules with unique molecular identifiers. TCRdb redid the calling of the 5' RACE reads with MiXCR, one entry per CDR3 protein. The table includes about 11,000 distinct CDR3 sequences, 4% to 5.5% detected once. In this sample, this clonotype turned up many times. Antigen specificity is unknown. General observations from the study: Comparison of clonotypes with VDJdb favored anti-spike CD8 responses while missing private and CD4 specificities.

V shed 3 bases, J shed 3 bases, and the junction held 5 bases outside the gene matches. This CDR3 comprises 15 residues. Per the germline V gene, CDR1 is MGHRA and CDR2 is YSYEKL. The J gene is TRBJ2-7, the V gene TRBV4-1; TRBD1 matches 10 bases. Input material: whole blood. This TCR was sampled from an adult who was a healthcare worker with PCR-confirmed SARS-CoV-2 infection or an uninfected control (not recorded which). DNA for the CDR3: TGCGCCAGCAGCCAGGGACAGGGGATGAACTACGAGCAGTACTTC. Residues: CASSQGQGMNYEQYF.